This T cell receptor beta chain is from a study of cytomegalovirus exposure and HLA in healthy donors. Across the whole study: Out of roughly 170 million T cells, an earlier analysis found around 120 million unique TCR beta sequences in total. Among approximately 400 genotyped donors, around 80% fell in the Caucasian-associated ancestry cluster.

Broader study findings: Later analysis identified around 15,000 TCR beta sequences associated with HLA alleles, using a false discovery rate threshold of 0.05. For most TCR beta V segments, an earlier analysis put the productive rate at about 87% or about 30% of the time.

V lost 5 bases, J lost 7 bases, and 9 bases stayed unmatched. There are 15 residues in the CDR3. CDR1 and CDR2 from the germline V gene are SGHVS and FNYEAQ. Primers: 60 Vbeta forward and 13 Jbeta reverse. Generated by immunoSEQ multiplex PCR, the TCRdb table keeps only in-frame clones and is missing some. The sample gives 80,000 to 95,000 clones, about 63% of which show up once; roughly 6% is in the top ten. As to this clone: What it recognizes is unknown.

The source of this sequence is a woman in her thirties in good health and CMV-seronegative. This sequence joins TRBV7-6 and TRBJ2-7; 12 bases agree with TRBD1. The sequencing input was PBMCs. The CDR3 nucleotides read TGTGCCAGCAGCCCCCAGGGACAGGGGGCCTTAGAGCAGTACTTC. It yields the protein CASSPQGQGALEQYF.